This TCR beta chain was profiled in a study of shared clonotypes between healthy human individuals. Study observations and caveats: On the whole, naive subsets had larger estimated richness than memory subsets had.

The run depth of the assay was deep. TCRdb's table, derived via immunoSEQ multiplex PCR, lists solely in-frame clones and lacks some. The repertoire holds about 650,000 clones, nearly 97% seen once, with less than 0.13% in the top ten. A single count supports this clone. Its antigen remains unidentified. The CDR3 totals 14 residues. V lost 6 bases and J lost 4; bases outside the gene matches: 4. CDR1 is SNHLY, CDR2 FYNNEI, per germline. CD8 cells regarded as naive lacked CD45RO, were positively chosen for CCR7, and omitted terminally differentiated effector memory CD45RA+ cells. The sequence was obtained from a young woman in good health. The sample comprised naive CD8+ T cells sorted from blood. The chain combines TRBV2 with TRBJ2-2, with 8 bases matching TRBD2. The CDR3 reads CASRAGTSTGELFF. Here the CDR3 DNA reads TGTGCCAGCAGGGCCGGGACTAGCACCGGGGAGCTGTTTTTT.